This note documents a single TCR beta chain sequence. As yet, its antigen is unknown. Per the germline V gene, CDR1 is LGHDT and CDR2 is YNNKEL (reference sequence). V was clipped by 3 bases and J by 5 bases; unmatched bases: 4. This CDR3 is 16 amino acids long. The sample comes from a study of T-cell reconstitution after alpha-beta-depleted transplantation in children. TCRbeta library construction was performed incorporating unique molecular identifiers. Using its own MiXCR run on the PCR reads, TCRdb lists one record per CDR3 protein. Counted here are some 80,000 distinct CDR3 sequences, about a sixth occurring once; the ten biggest clones make up about half. Points from the study as a whole: By about two months after transplant, alpha-beta T cells reportedly arose from several hundred graft clones that had expanded. Surviving recipient T cells and thymic progenitors produced the high day-60 TCRbeta diversity seen in some patients. The main origin of T-cell counts and diversity one year after transplant was newly produced T cells.

The clonotype was recovered from a male patient under 10 years old who had a stem cell transplant for acute lymphoblastic leukemia, so the T cells may come from the graft donor. V gene TRBV3-1 combines with J gene TRBJ2-1, with 13 nucleotides matching TRBD2. Sequencing used PBMCs, mostly from graft donor cells, obtained 360 days after TCRalphabeta/CD19-depleted stem cell transplant. CDR3 DNA sequence: TGTGCCAGCAGCCAGCCCGGACTAGCGGGAGACAATGAGCAGTTCTTC. It codes for CASSQPGLAGDNEQFF.